This T cell receptor beta chain is from a study of blood T cell repertoires in COVID-19. As for the study in general: Samples representing acute and convalescent COVID-19 were sourced from the United States, Italy and Spain. PBMCs, B-cell-depleted T cells, or T cells were the source of the cDNA or gDNA that made up the material.

Per the authors' pipeline: The assay estimated nucleated cells by amplifying reference gene primers. The repertoire was sequenced with immunoSEQ multiplex PCR; TCRdb's copy has only in-frame clones and lacks some. The V and J calls and clone size come from that table; D and trimming were worked out from the DNA. The table lists roughly 27,000 clones, 90% of them singletons. This clone was seen only once. Trimming removed 5 bases at V and 4 bases at J, with 9 bases between. Germline V lookup: CDR1 SGHAT, CDR2 FQNNGV. The CDR3 covers 12 residues. The origin of this receptor is a woman aged 55-69 years with active COVID-19. The chain has TRBV11-2 and TRBJ2-7, with unresolved D. Sequencing was performed on peripheral blood. The CDR3 loop is CASSRSTYEQYF. The CDR3, as DNA: TGTGCCAGCAGCCGGAGTACTTACGAGCAGTACTTC. Full variable domain (missing parts from reference TRBV11-2 and TRBJ2-7): EAGVAQSPRYKIIEKRQSVAFWCNPISGHATLYWYQQILGQGPKLLIQFQNNGVVDDSQLPKDRFSAERLKGVDSTLKIQPAKLEDSAVYLCASSRSTYEQYFGPGTRLTVT.